This TCR beta chain was identified during a study of monozygotic twins with inflammatory bowel disease. TCRdb processed the 5' RACE reads again and assigns one entry to each CDR3 protein, with no DNA. Recorded for this sample: approximately 400,000 distinct CDR3 sequences. The CDR3 length is 17 residues. Germline CDR1 SGHTA, CDR2 FQGTGA. The origin of this receptor is a human donor with ulcerative colitis or Crohn's disease, or a healthy co-twin of an affected twin (not recorded which). This sequence joins TRBV7-3 and TRBJ2-2; TCRdb outputs TRBD1, but without DNA this stays unchecked. Sequencing was done on a sample of blood. This chain's CDR3 is CASSSLATGPNTGELFF.